This T cell receptor (beta chain) was captured in a study of blood T cell repertoires in COVID-19. Whole-study context: The study drew acute and convalescent COVID-19 samples from the United States, Italy and Spain.

From germline, CDR1 is MNHEY and CDR2 SVGAGI. V lost 0 bases to trimming and J lost 6 bases, with 8 bases between them. The CDR3 spans 14 residues. TCRdb's table, derived via immunoSEQ multiplex PCR, lists solely in-frame clones and lacks some. This sample has roughly 120,000 clones; more than 75% occur once, and the top ten carry 1.3% to 1.5%. Sequencing was performed on peripheral blood. This receptor was identified in a man aged 40-50 years with acute or convalescent COVID-19. The V call is TRBV6-5, the J call TRBJ2-2; D ambiguous. This chain's CDR3 is CASSYSTPPGELFF. CDR3 nucleotide sequence: TGTGCCAGCAGTTACTCGACACCCCCCGGGGAGCTGTTTTTT.